This entry is about one T cell receptor beta chain. Judged by its sample share, this clone qualifies as large (0.1 to 1%). No antigen is known for it. Base qualities were left out, and no much larger clone turns up one base away. The sample originates from a study of metastatic and nonmetastatic thyroid tumors (dated by TCRdb to between 2020 and 2021). For the wider study: Repertoires from peripheral blood and from tumor or nodule tissue samples of malignant and benign thyroid patients were compared.

Library preparation used PCR. Sequencing used an Illumina HiSeq 4000. High-throughput sequencing was used to profile the TCR beta-chain CDR3 region of each patient. The source study handled its data this way. The researchers built a classifier to tell apart papillary thyroid cancer patients with distant metastasis, based on CDR3 differences among clinicopathological groups. Repertoire diversity was assessed with the Shannon index, and tumor-blood repertoire similarity with the Morisita-Horn index. Using fastp at Q25 and MiXCR, TCRdb reprocessed the public reads and kept productive beta chains. The V and J calls come from TCRdb's annotation, not from the publication. The sample has under 4,000 clones on record, around 22% of them singletons. Around 8.2% of the sample comes from the top ten. The CDR3 runs 15 residues from the cysteine to the phenylalanine. Solely the CDR3 DNA is kept, with 45 bases framed from the first base. The trim is 4 bases for V and 6 bases for J, with a gap of 15 bases between the germline ends. Taken from the germline V gene, the CDR1 and CDR2 loops are MDHEN and SYDVKM.

Summary of the overall study and its limitations: In both blood and tumor samples, malignant tumors were reported to have significantly higher TCR beta diversity than benign nodules.

None of the patients had been given any treatment before thyroid surgery. The study retrospectively analysed patient clinical samples collected from about 2012 to 2018 using T-cell receptor beta sequencing. This clonotype originated in a female donor with papillary thyroid cancer or a benign thyroid nodule (not recorded which). Some clones in this sample may be carry-over from other donors' samples. The chain employs TRBV28 and TRBJ2-2; TRBD2 is a weak D gene call, 6 bases matching. Input material: tumor tissue. The DNA sequence is TGTGCCAGCAGTTGGGGGGAGCGGCACCCCGGGGAGCTGTTTTTT. It is translated as CASSWGERHPGELFF.